Listed here is a single TCR beta chain. Its antigen is unknown. One base away lies a much larger clone, so this may be a sequencing read error. This entry is derived from a study of blood T cells in healthy people across ages. Study-level information: Capture by template switching was about one barcoded beta molecule per two T cells. Study-wide results and limits: Naive T cell percentage showed a strong correlation with the diversity of TCR beta.

Germline CDR1 and CDR2: DFQATT and SNEGSKA (reference sequence). The CDR3 has 12 residues. The V gene lost 1 base and the J gene lost 6 bases, with 9 bases spanning the gap. Next came a second PCR, run for about 7 to 12 cycles, which used a sample-barcoded 5' primer along with a J-beta primer mix. All cDNA molecules were each tagged by a template-switch adaptor with 12 random nucleotides. TCRdb independently ran MiXCR on the 5' RACE reads; one entry per CDR3 protein. Here the sample spans 1.5 million to 2 million distinct CDR3 sequences, roughly 28% being singletons. It was 8 to 10 milliliters of peripheral blood that were drawn from each donor.

Sequencing input: blood. This chain joins TRBV20-1 and TRBJ1-1; D may be TRBD1 (5 bases). The clonotype was recovered from a woman in her 30s in good health. CDR3 DNA: TGCAGTGCTAGAGGGACAAAAGCTGAAGCTTTCTTT. It encodes CSARGTKAEAFF.